A selection of T cell receptor beta chains follows, all from one sample in a study of blood T cell repertoires in COVID-19. Measured with immunoSEQ multiplex PCR; TCRdb has only the in-frame clones, and not every one. The data contain just over 250,000 clones, approximately 89% of them singletons. Sample: peripheral blood. The receptors come from a woman between 65 and 79 years old with COVID-19, enrolled during active disease. The CDR3 runs from the conserved cysteine through the conserved F or W. The order of the fields is V gene, clone size, J gene, D gene, CDR3 protein, CDR3 DNA. A D gene is named only where the DNA matches it firmly. Size is stated for part of the rows, as once, few or many counts, or as a class when the clone is expanded.

V: TRBV5-5
size: .
J: TRBJ1-2
D: .
CDR3: CASSFGFGSNYGYTF
DNA: TGTGCCAGCAGCTTTGGGTTTGGGAGTAACTATGGCTACACCTTC

V: TRBV5-4
size: .
J: TRBJ1-4
D: TRBD1
CDR3: CASSTGGATNEKLFF
DNA: TGTGCCAGCAGTACAGGGGGCGCAACTAATGAAAAACTGTTTTTT

V: TRBV30
size: .
J: TRBJ2-7
D: .
CDR3: CARSGHSEQYF
DNA: TGTGCCCGCTCGGGACATTCCGAGCAGTACTTC

V: TRBV4-2
size: .
J: TRBJ2-3
D: .
CDR3: CASSPILGNTQYF
DNA: TGTGCCAGCAGCCCCATCCTAGGAAATACGCAGTATTTT

V: TRBV30
size: .
J: TRBJ1-6
D: .
CDR3: CAWSDGLVPWSPLHF
DNA: TGTGCCTGGAGTGACGGGTTGGTCCCGTGGTCACCCCTCCACTTT

V: TRBV29-1
size: .
J: TRBJ1-1
D: TRBD1
CDR3: CSVGRQGDTEAFF
DNA: TGCAGCGTCGGACGACAGGGGGACACTGAAGCTTTCTTT

V: TRBV28
size: .
J: TRBJ1-5
D: .
CDR3: CASRLYGISNQPQHF
DNA: TGTGCCAGCAGGCTTTACGGGATTAGCAATCAGCCCCAGCATTTT

V: TRBV28
size: .
J: TRBJ1-2
D: .
CDR3: CATLDTPPYGYTF
DNA: TGTGCCACCTTAGACACACCTCCCTATGGCTACACCTTC

V: TRBV27
size: .
J: TRBJ2-7
D: TRBD1
CDR3: CASSSPGTVFYEQYF
DNA: TGTGCCAGCAGTTCCCCCGGGACAGTTTTCTACGAGCAGTACTTC

V: TRBV28
size: .
J: TRBJ2-1
D: TRBD1
CDR3: CASSLFPGTGASGCVF
DNA: TGTGCCAGCAGTTTATTTCCTGGGACAGGGGCCTCAGGGTGTGTCTTC

V: TRBV19
size: .
J: TRBJ2-1
D: TRBD1
CDR3: CASSLPGQGAGNEQFF
DNA: TGTGCCAGTAGTTTACCGGGACAGGGGGCAGGGAATGAGCAGTTCTTC

V: TRBV5-4
size: .
J: TRBJ2-5
D: TRBD2
CDR3: CASSSGGMAEQETQYF
DNA: TGTGCCAGCAGCTCGGGGGGTATGGCTGAACAAGAGACCCAGTACTTC

V: TRBV7-3
size: .
J: TRBJ2-7
D: .
CDR3: CASSETGEMYEQYF
DNA: TGTGCCAGCTCAGAGACAGGAGAAATGTACGAGCAGTACTTC

V: TRBV27
size: .
J: TRBJ2-1
D: TRBD2
CDR3: CASRSTSGARNEQFF
DNA: TGTGCCAGCAGATCGACTAGCGGAGCTCGAAATGAGCAGTTCTTC

V: TRBV6-2/TRBV6-3
size: .
J: TRBJ2-7
D: .
CDR3: CASSYLGATGEQYF
DNA: TGTGCCAGCAGTTACCTGGGGGCGACTGGTGAGCAGTACTTC

V: TRBV7-8
size: .
J: TRBJ2-5
D: .
CDR3: CASSLGRDAFQETQYF
DNA: TGTGCCAGCAGCTTAGGGCGGGATGCGTTTCAAGAGACCCAGTACTTC

V: TRBV4-2
size: .
J: TRBJ1-2
D: .
CDR3: CASSQEKGRGHKNGYTF
DNA: TGTGCCAGCAGCCAAGAAAAGGGACGGGGACACAAGAATGGCTACACCTTC

V: TRBV7-9
size: once
J: TRBJ2-7
D: .
CDR3: CASSFSATTPADEQYF
DNA: TGTGCCAGCAGCTTTTCGGCCACGACTCCTGCAGACGAGCAGTACTTC

V: TRBV11-1
size: few
J: TRBJ2-6
D: .
CDR3: CASSRRRGANVLTF
DNA: TGTGCCAGCAGCCGCCGGAGAGGGGCCAACGTCCTGACTTTC